Presented here are 14 T cell receptor beta chains from one specimen sequenced in a study of tissue T cells after allogeneic stem cell transplantation. Specified time point: mouse harvest day 7 after allogeneic transplant. Mouse grafts combined 10^7 T-cell-depleted bone marrow cells with 10^6 splenic CD5+ T cells. Sequencing used immunoSEQ multiplex PCR; TCRdb keeps in-frame clones, though not all of them. Seen here are 8,800 or so clones, over 40% observed once, and the top ten hold 7% to 7.5%. The sequenced sample consisted of gut tissue. The receptor set was obtained from a female BALB/c mouse given C57BL/6 T cells with graft-versus-host disease after an allogeneic hematopoietic cell transplant.

This clone has just a few counts. Mouse gene names and germline throughout. With the read ending 1 residue before the CDR3 end, the germline J gene is used to fill in that end. This chain joins TRBV5 and TRBJ2-3; D possibly corresponds to TRBD1 (6 bases). The CDR3 spans 15 residues. Trimming left V 4 bases short and J 0 bases short, with 11 bases between. The V gene's germline CDR1 is LGHNA and CDR2 YNLKQL (reference sequence). The CDR3: CASSPDRLSAETLYF. The sequenced CDR3 bases are TGTGCCAGCAGCCCCGACAGGCTTAGTGCAGAAACGCTGTAT.

This clone was picked up a small number of times. The genes and germline here are from mouse. Read data end 1 residue before the CDR3 end; the end is taken from the germline J gene. V gene TRBV12-1 combines with J gene TRBJ1-4, with a weak D call TRBD1 (6 bases). The CDR3 extends over 15 amino acids. Germline assignment: CDR1 SGHSN and CDR2 HYEKVE. V was trimmed by 0 bases and J by 3 bases, leaving 10 bases between them. The DNA read from the CDR3 is TGTGCCAGCTCTCTCGAGGAGGGGGCCAACGAAAGATTATTT. This encodes CASSLEEGANERLF. The CDR3 as a whole reads CASSLEEGANERLFF. Together with reference TRBV12-1 and TRBJ1-4, the CDR3 gives the full variable domain: DSGVVQSPRHIIKEKGGRSVLTCIPISGHSNVVWYQQTLGKELKFLIQHYEKVERDKGFLPSRFSVQQFDDYHSEMNMSALELEDSAMYFCASSLEEGANERLFFGHGTKLSVL.

A few counts support this clone. Gene and germline names: mouse. Read sequence stops 1 residue before the CDR3 end, and the germline J gene provides the missing end. This sequence joins TRBV20 and TRBJ2-7; 7 bases map to TRBD2. V shed 5 bases, J shed 0 bases, and the junction held 4 bases outside the gene matches. Germline V gene sequence: CDR1 GFQATS, CDR2 STVNSAI. The CDR3 spans 13 residues. The sequenced CDR3 bases are TGTGGTGCTCCCCGGGGGGGCTCCTATGAACAGTAC. Translation: CGAPRGGSYEQY. The whole CDR3 sequence is CGAPRGGSYEQYF.

With respect to this clone: Gene names are the mouse ones. The CDR3 end falls 1 residue outside the read, so it is completed with the germline J gene. The chain carries TRBV24 and TRBJ1-6, with TRBD1 as a possible D gene (6 bases). TRBJ1-6 is annotated as an ORF whose role is uncertain. Trimming removed 1 base from V and 5 bases from J, with 12 bases in between. This CDR3 has 16 residues. The germline V gene encodes CDR1 KGHTA and CDR2 FRNEEI. Here the CDR3 reads CASSLSHTGNNSPLYF. The part of the CDR3 DNA that was read is TGTGCCAGCAGTCTGTCACACACAGGGAATAATTCGCCCCTCTAC.

By share of the sample, this clone is medium-sized. Mouse germline and gene names are used. The read comes to an end 1 residue before the CDR3 does, leaving the germline J gene to fill in the end. The genes are TRBV20 and TRBJ1-6; D possibly corresponds to TRBD1 (5 bases). TRBJ1-6 is an open reading frame whose function is uncertain. V gave up 0 bases and J gave up 4 bases, with 7 bases separating them. Germline CDR1 and CDR2: GFQATS and STVNSAI. The CDR3 length is 14 residues. CDR3 sequence: CGARDGGYNSPLYF. The covered CDR3 bases are TGTGGTGCTAGGGATGGGGGATATAATTCGCCCCTCTAC.

Worth noting for this clone: Each gene name is a mouse one. The read comes to an end 1 residue before the CDR3 does, leaving the germline J gene to fill in the end. The V gene is TRBV24, the J gene TRBJ1-1; D is uncertain. The CDR3 consists of 13 residues. Trimming stripped 0 bases from V and 5 bases from J, with 7 bases between. Germline V lookup: CDR1 KGHTA, CDR2 FRNEEI. CDR3 sequence reads: CASSLYGSTEVFF. The covered CDR3 bases are TGTGCCAGCAGTCTGTATGGCAGTACAGAAGTCTTC.

Concerning this clone itself: Gene names are mouse gene names. CDR3 DNA, as far as it was read: TGCTCCAGCAGGCCTGACAGAAACACCGGGCAGCTCTAC. The encoded protein is CSSRPDRNTGQLY. The entire CDR3 sequence reads CSSRPDRNTGQLYF. V and J are TRBV23 and TRBJ2-2; the table's D call, TRBD1, was not checked against the DNA. The sequence runs out 1 residue before the end of the CDR3; the remainder is reconstructed from the germline J gene. The CDR3 loop spans 14 amino acids. Germline V lookup: CDR1 KGHTA, CDR2 FQNQQP.

Note on this clone: Germline and genes here are mouse. Read coverage stops 1 residue before the CDR3 terminus; the germline J gene supplies the remainder. The J gene is TRBJ2-5, the V gene TRBV4; 10 bases align to TRBD2. Trimming cost V 5 bases and J 5 bases; bases outside gene matches: 4. Germline V CDR1 and CDR2: LGHDT, YNNKQL (reference sequence). This CDR3 comprises 14 residues. The CDR3 is CASSTTGGRDTQYF. Partial CDR3 DNA: TGTGCCAGCAGCACGACTGGGGGGCGAGACACCCAGTAC.

This clone was seen a handful of times. Gene labels here are mouse ones. The CDR3 goes on 1 residue after the read ends, and that part is filled in from the germline J gene. This chain connects TRBV26 to TRBJ2-7, with 7 bases lining up with TRBD1. The length of the CDR3 is 12 residues. CDR1 and CDR2 from the germline V gene are KGHPV and FQNQEV (reference sequence). V trimming: 3 bases; J trimming: 5 bases; junction bases outside the gene matches: 1. The CDR3 sequence is CASSLTGDEQYF. CDR3 DNA (partial): TGTGCCAGCAGTCTAACAGGGGATGAACAGTAC.

To note about this clone: The gene names given are mouse names. The read terminates 1 residue ahead of where the CDR3 ends, so the germline J gene completes it. The gene calls are TRBV13-2 and TRBJ1-1; possible D gene TRBD1, 6 bases. The germline gives CDR1 NNHNN, CDR2 SYGAGS (reference sequence). The ends were cut back, 1 base at V and 0 bases at J, with 10 bases in the middle. The CDR3 length is 15 residues. The CDR3 spells CASGDRGGANTEVFF. The CDR3 bases that were read are TGTGCCAGCGGTGATAGGGGGGGTGCAAACACAGAAGTCTTC.

On this clone: Mouse names are used for the genes. The read ends 1 residue early relative to the CDR3; the germline J gene fills the gap. The V and J genes are TRBV29 and TRBJ1-1; perhaps TRBD1 as D (6 bases). V lost 9 bases, J lost 5 bases, and 7 bases lay in between. The CDR3 sequence is 10 residues long. Germline values: CDR1 MSHET, CDR2 SYDVDS. CDR3 bases read: TGTGCTAGACAGGGAACAGAAGTCTTC. Amino acid sequence: CARQGTEVF. The CDR3 reads in full as CARQGTEVFF.

Details on this clone: The genes and germline here are from mouse. From the germline J gene comes the end of the CDR3, since the read stops 1 residue before it. The rearrangement links TRBV3 to TRBJ1-1, with D possibly TRBD1 on 5 matching bases. The V gene lost 3 bases and the J gene lost 4 bases, with 12 bases spanning the gap. CDR1 and CDR2 from the germline V gene are SNHLY and FYNGKV (reference sequence). The CDR3 extends over 14 amino acids. The CDR3 DNA, read in part, is TGTGCCAGCAGCTTCGCAGGGAGAGGCACAGAAGTCTTC. It is translated as CASSFAGRGTEVF. The entire CDR3 is CASSFAGRGTEVFF.

Notes on this clone: The gene names given are mouse names. The CDR3 end is not reached by the read, which stops 1 residue before it; the germline J gene fills it in. The J gene is TRBJ2-7, the V gene TRBV26; D may be TRBD2 (6 bases). Trimming removed 3 bases from V and 2 bases from J, with 8 bases in between. This CDR3 is 13 amino acids long. Per the germline V gene, CDR1 is KGHPV and CDR2 is FQNQEV (reference sequence). The sequenced CDR3 bases are TGTGCCAGCAGTCTATCTGGGGCCTATGAACAGTAC. Amino acid sequence: CASSLSGAYEQY. The complete CDR3 protein is CASSLSGAYEQYF.

Details on this clone: These gene names are mouse names. The read ends 1 residue early relative to the CDR3; the germline J gene fills the gap. The chain carries TRBV12-1 and TRBJ2-2; perhaps TRBD2 as D (6 bases). V was shortened by 0 bases and J by 2 bases, with 6 bases between the two germline ends. The V gene's germline CDR1 is SGHSN and CDR2 HYEKVE. The CDR3 covers 14 residues. CDR3 loop: CASSLGGNTGQLYF. The covered CDR3 bases are TGTGCCAGCTCTCTCGGGGGGAACACCGGGCAGCTCTAC. The full variable domain, in which reference TRBV12-1 and TRBJ2-2 provide the parts outside the CDR3, is DSGVVQSPRHIIKEKGGRSVLTCIPISGHSNVVWYQQTLGKELKFLIQHYEKVERDKGFLPSRFSVQQFDDYHSEMNMSALELEDSAMYFCASSLGGNTGQLYFGEGSKLTVL.